This TCR beta chain comes out of a study of blood T cell repertoires in COVID-19. About the research overall: Samples of COVID-19 (acute and convalescent) were obtained from the United States, Italy and Spain.

CDR3 size: 13 residues. CDR1 is MDHEN, CDR2 SYDVKM, per germline. V lost 7 bases and J lost 2; bases outside the gene matches: 2. Only in-frame clones appear in the TCRdb table, and some are missing; sequencing was by immunoSEQ multiplex PCR. The sample has about 83,000 clones; approximately 78% are singletons. Sequencing used peripheral blood. The receptor was derived from a woman older than 75 with acute or convalescent COVID-19. The J gene is TRBJ2-3, the V gene TRBV28; 8 nucleotides align to TRBD2. CDR3 nucleotide sequence: TGTGCCAGCAAGGGACTAGACACAGATACGCAGTATTTT. Its protein product is CASKGLDTDTQYF.